The TCR beta chain under discussion was sequenced for a study of T-cell reconstitution after alpha-beta-depleted transplantation in children. Study-level findings and limits: Alpha-beta T cells about two months after transplant reportedly derived from several hundred expanded graft clones. TCRbeta diversity was high at day 60 in some patients (a result of surviving recipient T cells and thymic progenitors). T cells produced anew were the main source of T-cell counts and diversity one year after transplant.

This clonotype was observed many times. Its cognate antigen is unknown. A library of TCRbeta sequences, prepared with unique molecular identifiers, was generated. TCRdb reanalysed the PCR reads using MiXCR and keeps one entry per CDR3 protein. The table includes 700,000 or so distinct CDR3 sequences, around 14% detected once. The input for sequencing was PBMCs, taken before TCRalphabeta/CD19-depleted stem cell transplant. The receptor was isolated from a girl aged 2 to 10 with congenital amegakaryocytic thrombocytopenia, due to receive a stem cell transplant.

The CDR3: CASSGAGTSGSETQYF. The CDR3 DNA is TGCGCCAGCAGCGGCGCCGGGACTAGCGGGAGTGAGACCCAGTACTTC. The rearrangement joins TRBV5-1 to TRBJ2-5; 14 nucleotides align to TRBD2. The CDR3 covers 16 residues. The germline V gene encodes CDR1 SGHRS and CDR2 YFSETQ. Trimming at V came to 4 bases and at J to 5 bases, leaving 7 bases not matched to a gene.